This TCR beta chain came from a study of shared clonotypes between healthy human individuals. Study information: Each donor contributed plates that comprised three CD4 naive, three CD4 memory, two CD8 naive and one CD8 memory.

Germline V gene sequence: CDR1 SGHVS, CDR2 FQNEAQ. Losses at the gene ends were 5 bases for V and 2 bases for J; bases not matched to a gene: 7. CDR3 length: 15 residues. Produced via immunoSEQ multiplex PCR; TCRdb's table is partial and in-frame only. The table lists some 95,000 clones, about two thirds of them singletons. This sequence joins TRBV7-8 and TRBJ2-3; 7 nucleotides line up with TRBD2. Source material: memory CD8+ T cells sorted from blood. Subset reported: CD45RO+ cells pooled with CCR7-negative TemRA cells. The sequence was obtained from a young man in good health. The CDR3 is CASSEAGLSTDTQYF. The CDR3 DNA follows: TGTGCCAGCAGCGAAGCGGGGTTGTCCACAGATACGCAGTATTTT. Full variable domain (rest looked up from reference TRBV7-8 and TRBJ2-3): GAGVSQSPRYKVAKRGQDVALRCDPISGHVSLFWYQQALGQGPEFLTYFQNEAQLDKSGLPSDRFFAERPEGSVSTLKIQRTQQEDSAVYLCASSEAGLSTDTQYFGPGTRLTVL.